This paragraph covers one T cell receptor (beta chain) sequence. The antigen remains undetermined. The CDR3 is made up of 16 amino acids. J gave up 8 bases and V 5 bases, and 15 bases lay outside the gene matches. This sample stems from a study of CD8 T cells in ankylosing spondylitis. Study outcomes and limitations: Matched ankylosing spondylitis synovial fluid reportedly contained a significantly enriched population of disease-linked clones. Peripheral blood held disease-linked clones only at relatively low frequency, and these were CD8+. What appeared characteristic of ankylosing spondylitis blood was a TCR beta motif of fewer than ten highly homologous variants.

Quantitative 5'-RACE with molecular barcodes produced the TCR beta libraries. TCRdb reprocessed the 5' RACE reads via MiXCR and lists one record per CDR3 protein. Of 350,000 to 400,000 distinct CDR3 sequences in the sample, more than 20% are singletons; the top ten hold under 15%. J is TRBJ2-1 and V is TRBV12-3 or TRBV12-4; 7 positions match TRBD1. The origin of this receptor is a male donor with ankylosing spondylitis or in good health (not recorded which). The sequencing input was blood, either unsorted or a sorted T cell fraction (not recorded which). The CDR3: CASSPTSDRERDEQFF. In nucleotides, the CDR3 is TGTGCCAGCAGTCCCACATCCGACAGGGAACGGGATGAGCAGTTCTTC.